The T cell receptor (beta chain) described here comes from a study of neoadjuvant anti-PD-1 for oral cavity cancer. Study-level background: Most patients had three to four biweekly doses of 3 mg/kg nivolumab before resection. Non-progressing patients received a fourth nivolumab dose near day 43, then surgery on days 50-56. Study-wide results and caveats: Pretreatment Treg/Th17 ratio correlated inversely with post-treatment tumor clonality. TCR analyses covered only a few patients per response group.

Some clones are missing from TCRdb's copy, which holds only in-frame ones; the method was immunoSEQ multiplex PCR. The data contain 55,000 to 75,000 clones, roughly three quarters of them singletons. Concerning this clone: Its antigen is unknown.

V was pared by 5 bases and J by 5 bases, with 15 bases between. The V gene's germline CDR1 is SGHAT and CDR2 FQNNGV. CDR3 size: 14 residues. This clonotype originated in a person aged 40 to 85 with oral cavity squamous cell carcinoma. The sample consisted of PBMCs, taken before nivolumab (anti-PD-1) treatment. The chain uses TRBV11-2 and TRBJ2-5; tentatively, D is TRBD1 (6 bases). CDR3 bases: TGTGCCAGCAGCCGTCAGGGGATTCAGGAGACCCAGTACTTC. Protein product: CASSRQGIQETQYF.